A selection of T cell receptor beta chains follows, all from one sample in a study of OX40 agonist ivuxolimab in advanced cancers. TCRdb's table, derived via immunoSEQ multiplex PCR, lists solely in-frame clones and lacks some. The sample holds 70,000 or so clones; about 90% are singletons and the top ten take roughly a tenth. This specimen was CD4+ or CD8+ T cells sorted from blood, taken in a trial of the OX40 agonist ivuxolimab. Receptors originate from an adult with an advanced solid tumor such as melanoma, head and neck, liver or kidney cancer. The CDR3 runs from the conserved cysteine through the conserved F or W. A D gene is named only where the DNA matches it firmly. Some rows have no size entry. The others give once, few or many, or a class for an expanded clone.

cdr3_nt cdr3_aa clone_size j_call v_call d_call
TGTGCCAGCAGTTTAATTCAAGGGGGCTCGGAGACCCAGTACTTC CASSLIQGGSETQYF NA TRBJ2-5 TRBV2 TRBD1
TGTGCCAGCAGCCAAGCACCATTTACCGGGGAGCTGTTTTTT CASSQAPFTGELFF NA TRBJ2-2 TRBV4-2 NA
TGTGCCAGCAGTTACTCGAATCCGGGACTCAATGAGCAGTTCTTC CASSYSNPGLNEQFF NA TRBJ2-1 TRBV6-5 NA
TGTGCCAGCAATAGGGGGGCAGAGACCCAGTACTTC CASNRGAETQYF NA TRBJ2-5 TRBV2 NA
TGTGCCAGCAGCTTAGCACAGACCAACTATGGCTACACCTTC CASSLAQTNYGYTF NA TRBJ1-2 TRBV7-2 NA
TGCGCCAGCGTGCAGCGGGGGGCGAGGCAAGAGACCCAGTACTTC CASVQRGARQETQYF NA TRBJ2-5 TRBV5-1 TRBD2
TGCGCCAGCAGGTTTTGGGGGAACAATTACGAGCAGTACTTC CASRFWGNNYEQYF NA TRBJ2-7 TRBV5-1 NA
TGTGCCAGCAAAAATCTGCCGGGGCAGGGTGAGCAGTTCTTC CASKNLPGQGEQFF NA TRBJ2-1 TRBV6-1 NA
TGCAGTGCTAGAGTATTGGATACGCAGTATTTT CSARVLDTQYF NA TRBJ2-3 TRBV20-1 NA
TGTGCCAGCAGCTTGAGACAGTCTGGCAATCAGCCCCAGCATTTT CASSLRQSGNQPQHF NA TRBJ1-5 TRBV5-6 NA
TGTGCCAGCTCACCAACTAGCCCCGCGGGGGAGACCCAGTACTTC CASSPTSPAGETQYF NA TRBJ2-5 TRBV18 NA
TGTGCCAGTAGTCCTCAGACGGAACTCCAACGAAGCTACACCTTC CASSPQTELQRSYTF NA TRBJ1-2 TRBV19 NA
TGTGCCAGCAGTACCCTTGGGGGTCTTAGCAATCAGCCCCAGCATTTT CASSTLGGLSNQPQHF NA TRBJ1-5 TRBV2 NA
TGTGCCAGCAGTTTGGGTGGGCTCTCCTACAATGAGCAGTTCTTC CASSLGGLSYNEQFF NA TRBJ2-1 TRBV28 NA
TGCGCCAGCAGCCAAAGGACAGGATTTAGCACAGATACGCAGTATTTT CASSQRTGFSTDTQYF NA TRBJ2-3 TRBV4-3 TRBD1
TGTGCCAGCAGCTTAGGGCAGGGAACTATGGATGGCTACACCTTC CASSLGQGTMDGYTF NA TRBJ1-2 TRBV7-2 NA
TGCGCCAGCAGCAGCCGGACAGGGGCTCTGCCCCAGCGGTTC CASSSRTGALPQRF once TRBJ2-7 TRBV5-1 TRBD1
TGTGCCTTGGGACTCGGGAGCACAGATACGCAGTATTTT CALGLGSTDTQYF NA TRBJ2-3 TRBV30 NA
TGTGCCAGCAGTGAAGGTTTGGACCAGCCCCAGCATTTT CASSEGLDQPQHF NA TRBJ1-5 TRBV6-1 NA
TGTGCCAGCAGCTCGGGGTCACCGAACACTGAAGCTTTCTTT CASSSGSPNTEAFF NA TRBJ1-1 TRBV7-8 NA
TGCGCCAGCAGCTTGGTTTTAGCGGGAGGGTACACAGATACGCAGTATTTT CASSLVLAGGYTDTQYF NA TRBJ2-3 TRBV5-1 TRBD2
TGTGCCAGCAGCGTCAGGGTGCGGGGGGCCAACGTCCTGACTTTC CASSVRVRGANVLTF NA TRBJ2-6 TRBV7-2 NA
TGTGCCAGCAGTGAAACAAGACAGGGGTCGTTCTTC CASSETRQGSFF NA TRBJ2-1 TRBV2 TRBD1
TGTGCCAGCAGCGTAGAAACCAGCGGAAGAAACAATGAGCAGTTCTTC CASSVETSGRNNEQFF NA TRBJ2-1 TRBV9 NA
TGTGCCAGCAGATACCGGGACAGGGTTTACGAGCAGTACTTC CASRYRDRVYEQYF once TRBJ2-7 TRBV6-6 TRBD1
TGCGCCAGCAGTGATGGCCCGGGGTCAGCCATACTTCTAGCCAAAAACATTCAGTACTTC CASSDGPGSAILLAKNIQYF NA TRBJ2-4 TRBV10-2 NA
TGTGCCAGCAGTTTGGCTTTAGGGACAAGGAGGTACGAGCAGTACTTC CASSLALGTRRYEQYF NA TRBJ2-7 TRBV27 NA
TGTGCCAGCAGTTTATTACAGGGGTTATATGGCTACACCTTC CASSLLQGLYGYTF once TRBJ1-2 TRBV28 TRBD1
TGTGCCAGCAGGGGAATGGAGACCCAGTACTTC CASRGMETQYF NA TRBJ2-5 TRBV6-1 NA
TGTGCCAGCAGCGACAGGGTTAACACCGGGGAGCTGTTTTTT CASSDRVNTGELFF NA TRBJ2-2 TRBV9 NA
TGTGCCAGCAGCCGGGACGGTGGGACGGGGGAGCAGTTCTTC CASSRDGGTGEQFF NA TRBJ2-1 TRBV2 NA
TGTGCCAGCAGCTTAGGGCGAGGTGGCGGGAGGGCCAACGAGCAGTACTTC CASSLGRGGGRANEQYF NA TRBJ2-7 TRBV7-2 TRBD2
TGTGCCAGCAGCCCCACGGTTCCGACGGCTGGGGCCAACGTCCTGACTTTC CASSPTVPTAGANVLTF NA TRBJ2-6 TRBV5-4 NA
TGTGCCAGCAGTGGTCGGGACAGTTCCTACGAGCAGTACTTC CASSGRDSSYEQYF NA TRBJ2-7 TRBV6-6 TRBD1
TGTGCCAGCAGTTATAGCGGGCGGAGCACAGATACGCAGTATTTT CASSYSGRSTDTQYF NA TRBJ2-3 TRBV28 TRBD2
TGCGCCAGCAGCCAAAGACAGGATACCTACGAGCAGTACTTC CASSQRQDTYEQYF once TRBJ2-7 TRBV5-1 NA
TGTGCCAGCAGCTTAGGCACAGGCTATGGCTACACCTTC CASSLGTGYGYTF NA TRBJ1-2 TRBV7-9 NA
TGTGCCAGCAGCCAAGAGTACGGGAGAGGGGGGGAGACCCAGTACTTC CASSQEYGRGGETQYF NA TRBJ2-5 TRBV4-2 NA
TGTGCCAGCAGCTTGGCTGGTGGCAGGGGGGCCACAGATACGCAGTATTTT CASSLAGGRGATDTQYF NA TRBJ2-3 TRBV5-6 NA
TGTGCCAGCAGTTACGTACCAGGGAGGAATGAAGCTTTCTTT CASSYVPGRNEAFF NA TRBJ1-1 TRBV6-5 NA
TGCGCCAGCACAAGAAACAGAACTTACTATGGCTACACCTTC CASTRNRTYYGYTF few TRBJ1-2 TRBV10-1 NA
TGTGCCAGCAGCGGAGCGGGCCCAATCAACGAGCAGTACTTC CASSGAGPINEQYF NA TRBJ2-7 TRBV9 NA
TGTGCCAGCAGTGGGCGCCGGGGGAGCTCCTACAATGAGCAGTTCTTC CASSGRRGSSYNEQFF NA TRBJ2-1 TRBV25-1 NA
TGTGCCAGCAGCCAGAATCCGGGACAGGGGTATCAGCCCCAGCATTTT CASSQNPGQGYQPQHF NA TRBJ1-5 TRBV11-3 TRBD1
TGCGCCAGCAGCCAAGTGACGTGGGCTCAAGCTAATGAAAAACTGTTTTTT CASSQVTWAQANEKLFF NA TRBJ1-4 TRBV4-3 NA
TGTGCCAGCAGTTACTCTGGGACAGGGGTGACCTACGAGCAGTACTTC CASSYSGTGVTYEQYF NA TRBJ2-7 TRBV6-5 TRBD1
TGTGCCAGCAGTTTTCAATCTCATAGCAATCAGCCCCAGCATTTT CASSFQSHSNQPQHF NA TRBJ1-5 TRBV27 NA
TGTGCCAGCAGCCGACTGGGGCCGAACACTGAAGCTTTCTTT CASSRLGPNTEAFF NA TRBJ1-1 TRBV2 NA
TGTGCCAGCAGCTTAGGTACGGCTAGCGGGAGGGAAGAGACCCAGTACTTC CASSLGTASGREETQYF NA TRBJ2-5 TRBV11-2 TRBD2
TGTGCCAGCAGTACCTCAGCTAGCACAGATACGCAGTATTTT CASSTSASTDTQYF NA TRBJ2-3 TRBV6-5 NA
TGTGCCAGCAGCCCACTAGGACCCATTCAGTACTTC CASSPLGPIQYF NA TRBJ2-4 TRBV6-1 NA
TGCGCCAGCAGCTTGAGGTCGAGGGACAGGGTTTACGAGCAGTACTTC CASSLRSRDRVYEQYF NA TRBJ2-7 TRBV5-1 TRBD1
TGTGCCAGCAGCTTAAGGCTAGCGGGAGTCTACGAGCAGTACTTC CASSLRLAGVYEQYF NA TRBJ2-7 TRBV5-5 TRBD2
TGTGCCAGCTCACCACCGGACAGGGGAGAGACCCAGTACTTC CASSPPDRGETQYF NA TRBJ2-5 TRBV18 TRBD1